The 14 T cell receptor beta chains below were found in one sample sequenced in a study of beta chain features in type 1 diabetes. Notes on the study in general: Among patients with Type 1 diabetes, TCRB CDR3s were moderately but significantly shorter in every one of the four CD4+ subsets.

These receptors' antigens are unknown. Isolated RNA was reverse transcribed in full, so expressed TCRB transcripts were sequenced. The protocol was immunoSEQ multiplex PCR, while the TCRdb copy is restricted to in-frame clones and leaves out a portion. This sample has over 600,000 clones, with roughly 12% found just once. The sample was naive CD4+ T cells from blood. All receptors derive from a man aged 25 to 40 with type 1 diabetes.

The sample holds a few counts of this clone. The J gene is TRBJ2-5, the V gene TRBV29-1, with TRBD2 identical over 8 bases. Germline CDR1 reads SQVTM; CDR2 reads ANQGSEA. The CDR3 length is 15 residues. Unmatched junction bases numbered 10, after V lost 7 bases and J lost 0 bases. The CDR3 protein is CSDRMSSGHQETQYF. The DNA of the CDR3 is TGCAGCGACAGAATGTCTAGCGGGCACCAAGAGACCCAGTACTTC.

This clone was recorded a few times. The chain is built from TRBV10-3 and TRBJ1-6; tentatively, D is TRBD1 (6 bases). V was clipped by 4 bases and J by 10 bases, with 11 bases between them. Germline CDR1 is ENHRY and CDR2 is SYGVKD. The CDR3 extends over 13 amino acids. The DNA of the CDR3 is TGTGCCATCAGTGGGACAGAAATCTCACCCCTCCACTTT. Translated, it gives CAISGTEISPLHF.

The chain recombines TRBV7-8 with TRBJ2-5; TRBD2 is a possible D gene (7 bases). Trimming stripped 5 bases from V and 4 bases from J, with 17 bases between. This CDR3 has 15 residues. The germline V gene has CDR1 SGHVS and CDR2 FQNEAQ. The CDR3 DNA reads TGTGCCAGCAGCCCCCCGAGGGGGGGCAGAGAGACCCAGTACTTC. Its protein is CASSPPRGGRETQYF.

This clone was seen only a few times. This chain connects TRBV7-9 to TRBJ2-7, with D hard to call. CDR3 size: 13 residues. Germline assignment: CDR1 SEHNR and CDR2 FQNEAQ (reference sequence). The V end lost 0 bases, the J end lost 2 bases, and 5 bases lay between the germline ends. CDR3 protein: CASSLAAAYEQYF. Here the CDR3 DNA reads TGTGCCAGCAGCTTAGCGGCAGCCTACGAGCAGTACTTC.

The V call is TRBV2, the J call TRBJ1-1; 9 nucleotides align to TRBD1. V shed 7 bases and J 7 bases; nucleotides not matched to a gene: 10. This CDR3 is 14 amino acids long. CDR1 and CDR2 from the germline V gene are SNHLY and FYNNEI. CDR3 protein: CASKFTGQGFEAFF. The DNA for the CDR3 is TGTGCCAGCAAGTTTACGGGACAGGGATTTGAAGCTTTCTTT. The full variable domain, with the rest looked up from reference TRBV2 and TRBJ1-1, is EPEVTQTPSHQVTQMGQEVILRCVPISNHLYFYWYRQILGQKVEFLVSFYNNEISEKSEIFDDQFSVERPDGSNFTLKIRSTKLEDSAMYFCASKFTGQGFEAFFGQGTRLTVV.

There are a few counts of this clone. The CDR3 region has the DNA TGTGCCAGCAGTTACGGGACCACTAATGAAAAACTGTTTTTT. This gives the protein CASSYGTTNEKLFF. This sequence joins TRBV6-5 and TRBJ1-4; a weak D match, TRBD1 (5 bases). V shed 2 bases and J shed 2 bases, with 6 bases lying between them. The CDR3 loop spans 14 amino acids. Germline CDR1 is MNHEY and CDR2 is SVGAGI.

The chain couples TRBV14 to TRBJ1-1; TRBD1 matches 7 bases. The V segment lost 0 bases and the J segment 0 bases; nucleotides outside the gene matches: 4. This CDR3 is 16 amino acids long. The germline V gene has CDR1 SGHDN and CDR2 FVKESK. The CDR3: CASSQDTGVVNTEAFF. As DNA, the CDR3 is TGTGCCAGCAGCCAAGACACAGGGGTGGTGAACACTGAAGCTTTCTTT.

This clone was detected a few times. The chain is built from TRBV10-3 and TRBJ2-1; D gene unclear. V was pared by 6 bases and J by 2 bases, with 11 bases between. Per the germline V gene, CDR1 is ENHRY and CDR2 is SYGVKD. The CDR3 contains 14 residues. CDR3 bases: TGTGCCATCAGATCGGACGGTACCTACAATGAGCAGTTCTTC. Its protein is CAIRSDGTYNEQFF.

The V gene is TRBV30, the J gene TRBJ2-2; D perhaps matches TRBD2 (6 bases). The V and J ends lost 1 base and 6 bases respectively, with 18 bases between them. CDR1 GTSNPN and CDR2 SVGIG come from the germline V gene (reference sequence). The CDR3 is made up of 16 amino acids. The CDR3 sequence is CAWSAHSGLKAGELFF. The CDR3, as DNA: TGTGCCTGGAGTGCCCACAGCGGGCTCAAGGCCGGGGAGCTGTTTTTT. The variable domain in full, with the rest retrieved from reference TRBV30 and TRBJ2-2, is SQTIHQWPATLVQPVGSPLSLECTVEGTSNPNLYWYRQAAGRGLQLLFYSVGIGQISSEVPQNLSASRPQDRQFILSSKKLLLSDSGFYLCAWSAHSGLKAGELFFGEGSRLTVL.

The chain couples TRBV5-1 to TRBJ2-4; maybe TRBD1 (5 bases). Trimming cost V 0 bases and J 4 bases, with 11 bases left between them. This CDR3 has 15 amino acids. Germline CDR1 is SGHRS and CDR2 is YFSETQ. The DNA of the CDR3 is TGCGCCAGCAGCTTGGCCGACAGCTTGAAAAACATTCAGTACTTC. It translates to CASSLADSLKNIQYF. The complete variable domain, with remaining parts taken from reference TRBV5-1 and TRBJ2-4, reads KAGVTQTPRYLIKTRGQQVTLSCSPISGHRSVSWYQQTPGQGLQFLFEYFSETQRNKGNFPGRFSGRQFSNSRSEMNVSTLELGDSALYLCASSLADSLKNIQYFGAGTRLSVL.

This chain uses TRBV29-1 with TRBJ2-7, with 7 bases identical to TRBD2. V trimming: 4 bases; J trimming: 2 bases; junction bases outside the gene matches: 8. This CDR3 comprises 14 residues. Germline values: CDR1 SQVTM, CDR2 ANQGSEA. The CDR3 DNA reads TGCAGCGTTGGCCTGTGGGGGGGGACCTACGAGCAGTACTTC. This translates into CSVGLWGGTYEQYF.

The chain carries TRBV19 and TRBJ2-1, with TRBD1 as a possible D gene (6 bases). This CDR3 region has 15 residues. Germline CDR1 LNHDA, CDR2 SQIVND (reference sequence). V was cut by 4 bases and J by 7 bases, with 17 bases left in between. The CDR3 nucleotides are TGTGCCAGTAGTACTCCTCAGGACAGTAGGAATGAGCAGTTCTTC. Residues: CASSTPQDSRNEQFF.

This clone was counted a few times. The CDR3 sequence: CASSHNRDSHYGYTF. In nucleotides, the CDR3 is TGTGCCAGCAGTCATAACAGGGATTCGCACTATGGCTACACCTTC. The chain recombines TRBV4-2 with TRBJ1-2; D possibly corresponds to TRBD1 (6 bases). Trimming left V 6 bases short and J 3 bases short, with 17 bases between. This CDR3 spans 15 amino acids. Germline values: CDR1 LGHNA, CDR2 YNFKEQ.

This chain connects TRBV2 to TRBJ2-1, with D unclear. V dropped 5 bases and J dropped 8 bases, with 10 bases sitting between them. The CDR3 extends over 12 amino acids. Germline assignment: CDR1 SNHLY and CDR2 FYNNEI. Here the CDR3 DNA reads TGTGCCAGCAGTATCTGGACGGATGAGCAGTTCTTC. It translates to CASSIWTDEQFF.